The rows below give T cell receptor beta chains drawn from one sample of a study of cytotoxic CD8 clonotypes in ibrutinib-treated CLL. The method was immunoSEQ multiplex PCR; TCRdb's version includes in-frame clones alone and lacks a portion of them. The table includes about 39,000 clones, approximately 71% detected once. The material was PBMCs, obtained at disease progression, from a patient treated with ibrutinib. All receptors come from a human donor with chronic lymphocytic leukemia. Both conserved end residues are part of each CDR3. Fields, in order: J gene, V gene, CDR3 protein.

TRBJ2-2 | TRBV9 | CASSVALGDGELFF
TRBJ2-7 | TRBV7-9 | CASSLASGRMSEQYF
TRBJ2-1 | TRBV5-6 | CASRYDWSSYNEQFF
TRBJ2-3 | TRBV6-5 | CASRSGHTQYF
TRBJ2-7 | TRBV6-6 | CASSKDRSSYEQYF
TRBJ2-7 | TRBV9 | CASSTQTGGLYEQYF
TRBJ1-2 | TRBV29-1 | CSVPRGPGDYGYTF
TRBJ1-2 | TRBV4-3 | CASSQDPQGQEGYTF
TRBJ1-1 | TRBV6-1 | CASSALAWNTEAFF
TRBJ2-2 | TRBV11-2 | CASSSTSHTGELFF
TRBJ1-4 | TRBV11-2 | CASSLGGSREVELFF
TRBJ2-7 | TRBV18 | CASSPGQGARGTYEQYF
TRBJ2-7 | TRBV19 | CASSITSSYEQYF
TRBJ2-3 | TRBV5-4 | CASSLPQGARDTQYF
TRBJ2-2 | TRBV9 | CASSVRSGGINTGELFF
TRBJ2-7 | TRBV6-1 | CASMAGTTYEQYF
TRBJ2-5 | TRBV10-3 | CAISAAEAGGQETQYF
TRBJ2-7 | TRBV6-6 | CASSYTAGGPSNEQYF
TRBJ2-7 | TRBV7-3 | CASSLMRGASYEQYF
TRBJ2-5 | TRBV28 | CASSFYIGGGQETQYF
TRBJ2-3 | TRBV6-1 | CASSEAGIGWRGFTDTQYF
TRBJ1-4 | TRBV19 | CASSIGRGNEKLFF
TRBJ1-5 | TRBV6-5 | CASSSFRDSNQPQHF
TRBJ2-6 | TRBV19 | CASLMGQPLEISGANVLTF
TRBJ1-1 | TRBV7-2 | CASSLDSARDAEAFF
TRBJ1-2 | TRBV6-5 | CASSPPIGPNYGYTF
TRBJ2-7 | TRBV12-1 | CASSTREGTFPYEQYF
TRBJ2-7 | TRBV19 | CASSIVRTPSYEQYF
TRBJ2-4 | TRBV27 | CASSYDSRGNIQYF
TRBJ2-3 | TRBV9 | CASTRDTDTQYF
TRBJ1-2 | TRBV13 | CASSSPVEANYGYTF
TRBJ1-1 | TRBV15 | CATSRLRDGNTEAFF
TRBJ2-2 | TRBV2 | CASSPDQAATGELFF
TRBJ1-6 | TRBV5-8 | CASSLVGGSYNSPLHF
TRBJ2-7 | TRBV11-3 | CASSFSRQKVYEQYF
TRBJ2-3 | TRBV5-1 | CASRVGQGIGTQYF
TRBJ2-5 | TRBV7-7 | CASSPLLAGGETQYF
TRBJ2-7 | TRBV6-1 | CASNHYEQYF
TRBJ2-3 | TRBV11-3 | CASRPGTGDSYTDTQYF
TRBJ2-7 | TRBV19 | CASSAGLAGGYEQYF
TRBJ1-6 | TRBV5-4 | CASSLDNYNSPLHF
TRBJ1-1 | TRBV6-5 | CASSYFGGGTEAFF
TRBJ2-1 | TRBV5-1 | CASSLLAPDEQFF
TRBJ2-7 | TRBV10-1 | CASKKVAGQVLYEQYF
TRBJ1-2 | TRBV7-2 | CASSLDGNRDRVFGYTF